Below, 21 T cell receptor beta chains from the same sample are listed, as sequenced in a study of shared clonotypes between healthy human individuals. Generated by immunoSEQ multiplex PCR, the TCRdb table keeps only in-frame clones and is missing some. The data contain about 380,000 clones, around 96% of them singletons. The sequenced sample consisted of memory CD8+ T cells sorted from blood. As for subset: CD45RO+ cells pooled with CCR7-negative TemRA cells. Every receptor here comes from a man in his thirties or forties in good health.

The chain combines TRBV7-6 with TRBJ2-1; TRBD2 aligns across 8 bases. With 1 base clipped from V and 5 bases from J, the junction kept 4 bases outside the gene matches. Germline loops: CDR1 SGHVS, CDR2 FNYEAQ. The CDR3 is made up of 15 amino acids. CDR3 in amino acids: CASSLDLAGDNEQFF. The CDR3 DNA follows: TGTGCCAGCAGCTTAGATCTAGCGGGCGACAATGAGCAGTTCTTC.

The chain has TRBV30 and TRBJ1-1; D might be TRBD1 (5 bases). This CDR3 comprises 13 residues. Germline V gene sequence: CDR1 GTSNPN, CDR2 SVGIG (reference sequence). V lost 0 bases and J 5 bases, leaving 10 bases between the germline ends. In nucleotides, the CDR3 is TGTGCCTGGAGTGTGCAGGGAAAAACTGAAGCTTTCTTT. Amino acid sequence: CAWSVQGKTEAFF.

The rearrangement joins TRBV29-1 to TRBJ2-5, with D uncertain. The germline V gene has CDR1 SQVTM and CDR2 ANQGSEA. Trimming left V 2 bases short and J 5 bases short, with 9 bases between. CDR3 length: 12 amino acids. The CDR3 loop is CSVEKGVETQYF. CDR3 nucleotide sequence: TGCAGCGTTGAAAAAGGAGTCGAGACCCAGTACTTC.

The rearrangement uses TRBV19 and TRBJ2-7, with 8 bases identical to TRBD2. The CDR3 runs 10 residues. From germline, CDR1 is LNHDA and CDR2 SQIVND (reference sequence). DNA of the CDR3: TGTGCGGGACTAGACTACGAGCAGTACTTC. This translates into CAGLDYEQYF.

The chain combines TRBV28 with TRBJ2-7, with 8 nucleotides matching TRBD2. Germline loops: CDR1 MDHEN, CDR2 SYDVKM. The CDR3 spans 15 residues. The V gene end was trimmed by 6 bases and the J gene end by 4 bases; junction bases not matched to a gene: 11. In nucleotides, the CDR3 is TGTGCCAGCAGAAGAGCGGGAGACGATGGGTACGAGCAGTACTTC. This encodes CASRRAGDDGYEQYF. Full variable domain (outside the CDR3, taken from reference TRBV28 and TRBJ2-7): DVKVTQSSRYLVKRTGEKVFLECVQDMDHENMFWYRQDPGLGLRLIYFSYDVKMKEKGDIPEGYSVSREKKERFSLILESASTNQTSMYLCASRRAGDDGYEQYFGPGTRLTVT.

The CDR3 loop is CASSTLAGTDTQYF. The DNA for the CDR3 is TGTGCCAGCAGTACTCTAGCGGGCACAGATACGCAGTATTTT. V usage is TRBV6-5 and J usage is TRBJ2-3; 7 bases are a match to TRBD2. The ends lost 5 bases at V and 1 base at J; junction bases unmatched: 3. Per the germline V gene, CDR1 is MNHEY and CDR2 is SVGAGI. The CDR3 has 14 residues.

The V call is TRBV5-6, the J call TRBJ2-4; 10 nucleotides match TRBD2. V was clipped by 0 bases and J by 6 bases; unmatched bases: 0. This CDR3 region has 14 residues. The germline V gene has CDR1 SGHDT and CDR2 YYEEEE. CDR3: CASSLGLAGNIQYF. The DNA of the CDR3 is TGTGCCAGCAGCTTGGGACTAGCGGGAAACATTCAGTACTTC.

V and J are TRBV7-9 and TRBJ1-2; 9 bases map to TRBD1. Germline CDR1 SEHNR, CDR2 FQNEAQ (reference sequence). The CDR3 has 13 amino acids. The trim removed 5 bases at V and 6 bases at J, leaving 4 bases unmatched. The DNA for the CDR3 is TGTGCCAGCAGCGGGGACAGGGCGGATGGCTACACCTTC. Protein: CASSGDRADGYTF.

In this sample, this clone turned up once. The V gene is TRBV10-3, the J gene TRBJ2-3; TRBD2 agrees at 9 bases. This CDR3 region has 20 residues. Germline V lookup: CDR1 ENHRY, CDR2 SYGVKD. The V gene end was trimmed by 6 bases and the J gene end by 0 bases; junction bases not matched to a gene: 19. CDR3 residues: CAISRAGQLAGVRSTDTQYF. The DNA for the CDR3 is TGTGCCATCAGCCGGGCAGGGCAGTTAGCGGGAGTTAGGAGCACAGATACGCAGTATTTT.

The CDR3 DNA follows: TGTGCCAGCAGCCTACGGACAGATGGGGTCCAAGAGACCCAGTACTTC. Its protein product is CASSLRTDGVQETQYF. J is TRBJ2-5 and V is TRBV5-6; possible D gene TRBD1, 6 bases. The CDR3 runs 16 residues. V was shortened by 4 bases and J by 1 base, with 17 bases between the two germline ends. Germline values: CDR1 SGHDT, CDR2 YYEEEE.

In this sample, this clone turned up once. The genes are TRBV18 and TRBJ2-3, with D perhaps TRBD1 (5 bases). The ends were cut back, 4 bases at V and 3 bases at J, with 8 bases in the middle. The germline V gene has CDR1 KGHSH and CDR2 LQKENI. There are 13 residues in the CDR3. Written as DNA, the CDR3 is TGTGCCAGCTCACTAAGGGGAACAGATACGCAGTATTTT. Its translation is CASSLRGTDTQYF.

The chain is built from TRBV4-2 and TRBJ2-2, with 10 bases lining up with TRBD1. Trimming at V came to 0 bases and at J to 0 bases, leaving 19 bases not matched to a gene. Germline V CDR1 and CDR2: LGHNA, YNFKEQ. The CDR3 contains 23 residues. The CDR3, as DNA: TGTGCCAGCAGCCAAGATCTTCAGGATCTCGGACAGGGGGAAAACGCGAACACCGGGGAGCTGTTTTTT. Amino acids: CASSQDLQDLGQGENANTGELFF.

The chain is built from TRBV10-2 and TRBJ1-1; D not certain. V dropped 9 bases and J dropped 1 base, with 9 bases sitting between them. Germline CDR1 is WSHSY and CDR2 is SAAADI. The CDR3 has 12 residues. CDR3 region: CASGRGNTEAFF. The CDR3 bases are TGCGCCAGTGGGCGAGGGAACACTGAAGCTTTCTTT.

This chain uses TRBV15 with TRBJ2-7; TRBD1 agrees at 10 bases. V gave up 1 base and J gave up 3 bases; unmatched junction bases: 3. The CDR3 extends over 15 amino acids. CDR1 is LNHNV and CDR2 is YYDKDF in the germline V gene (reference sequence). The CDR3 region has the DNA TGTGCCACCAGCAGAGCCGGGACAGGGGACTACGAGCAGTACTTC. Translating gives CATSRAGTGDYEQYF.

V and J are TRBV28 and TRBJ2-7; TRBD2 might be the D (5 bases). Germline CDR1 is MDHEN and CDR2 is SYDVKM. CDR3 length: 12 residues. Trimming pared 5 bases from V and 3 bases from J, leaving 8 bases between. The DNA for the CDR3 is TGTGCCAGCAGTCCCCGGGACTACGAGCAGTACTTC. Its translation: CASSPRDYEQYF.

The chain recombines TRBV27 with TRBJ2-7; D gene uncertain. Trimming shortened V by 5 bases and J by 4 bases, and 12 bases separated the two germline ends. Germline values: CDR1 MNHEY, CDR2 SMNVEV (reference sequence). This CDR3 has 13 amino acids. The CDR3 sequence: CASSRGRSYEQYF. CDR3 in DNA: TGTGCCAGCAGTCGAGGACGGAGTTACGAGCAGTACTTC.

The chain combines TRBV7-9 with TRBJ2-5; 7 nucleotides agree with TRBD1. V gave up 4 bases and J gave up 5 bases; unmatched junction bases: 7. The CDR3 is 14 amino acids. Germline V gene data show CDR1 as SEHNR and CDR2 as FQNEAQ (reference sequence). The CDR3 DNA reads TGTGCCAGCAGCTCGTACAGGGGAATGGAGACCCAGTACTTC. Protein sequence: CASSSYRGMETQYF.

The chain is built from TRBV4-1 and TRBJ2-4, with no clear D. The CDR3 has 15 residues. Trimming left V 4 bases short and J 0 bases short, with 10 bases between. The germline gives CDR1 MGHRA, CDR2 YSYEKL. CDR3 amino acids: CASSPEYLAKNIQYF. For the CDR3, the DNA is TGCGCCAGCAGCCCAGAGTACTTAGCCAAAAACATTCAGTACTTC.

As concerns this clone: Germline and junction disagree at one end, which may indicate a read error. The chain recombines TRBV25-1 with TRBJ2-3, with TRBD1 identical over 7 bases. This CDR3 is built from 15 residues. Germline CDR1 MGHDK, CDR2 SYGVNS. The CDR3 DNA sequence: TGTGCCAGCAATGAACAGGGGAGATTGAAAGATACGCAGTATTTT. Protein sequence: CASNEQGRLKDTQYF.

This sequence joins TRBV4-1 and TRBJ2-3, with D possibly matching TRBD2 (5 bases). This CDR3 spans 14 amino acids. Germline-derived CDR1 and CDR2 are MGHRA and YSYEKL. Trimming removed 4 bases at V and 9 bases at J, with 17 bases between. The CDR3, as DNA: TGCGCCAGCAGCCGGACTCCAGTAGAATCGACGCAGTATTTT. Amino acid sequence: CASSRTPVESTQYF.

The V call is TRBV6-1, the J call TRBJ2-7; no definite D call. The CDR3 sequence is 14 residues long. CDR1 MNHNS and CDR2 SASEGT come from the germline V gene. V lost 10 bases and J 0 bases, leaving 16 bases between the germline ends. The CDR3 region has the DNA TGTGCCACCACAAGTTTAGGCGACTCCTACGAGCAGTACTTC. Translating it yields CATTSLGDSYEQYF.